The 29 T cell receptor beta chains reported below all come from one sample, sequenced in a study of blood T cell repertoires in COVID-19. Assay: immunoSEQ multiplex PCR; the TCRdb copy retains only in-frame clones and omits some. The sample includes some 380,000 clones, 81% of them seen just once. The sample consisted of peripheral blood. The receptors originated from a human donor with acute or convalescent COVID-19. The donor label of this sample is uncertain.

The chain is built from TRBV3-1 (or the pseudogene TRBV3-2) and TRBJ1-3; 9 bases agree with TRBD1. The CDR3 consists of 16 residues. The V gene's germline CDR1 is LGHDT and CDR2 YNNKEL (reference sequence). The J segment lost 4 bases and the V segment lost 4 bases, leaving 8 bases of the junction unmatched. CDR3 in amino acids: CASSLGHRGRGNTIYF. In DNA form, the CDR3 reads TGTGCCAGCAGCCTCGGGCACAGGGGGCGAGGAAACACCATATATTTT.

J is TRBJ1-1 and V is TRBV18; D may be TRBD1 (6 bases). CDR1 is KGHSH and CDR2 is LQKENI in the germline V gene. This CDR3 contains 14 residues. The ends were cut back, 3 bases at V and 3 bases at J, with 11 bases in the middle. In DNA, the CDR3 is TGTGCCAGCTCACCCGGACAGTCCCACACTGAAGCTTTCTTT. It yields the protein CASSPGQSHTEAFF.

The CDR3 sequence is CASSQAVYEQYF. The CDR3 coding sequence is TGTGCCAGCAGCCAAGCCGTCTACGAGCAGTACTTC. J is TRBJ2-7 and V is TRBV3-1 (or the pseudogene TRBV3-2), with D hard to call. The ends were cut back, 1 base at V and 3 bases at J, with 4 bases in the middle. Germline CDR1 LGHDT, CDR2 YNNKEL (reference sequence). CDR3 length equals 12 residues.

This rearrangement joins TRBV7-6 to TRBJ2-4, with 7 bases identical to TRBD2. This CDR3 has 15 amino acids. CDR1 is SGHVS and CDR2 is FNYEAQ in the germline V gene. With V trimmed by 5 bases and J by 4 bases, 8 bases remained unmatched. The chain's CDR3 is CASSPVSGTKNIQYF. The CDR3 DNA reads as TGTGCCAGCAGCCCGGTGAGCGGGACTAAAAACATTCAGTACTTC. Supplemented by reference TRBV7-6 and TRBJ2-4, the full variable domain reads GAGVSQSPRYKVTKRGQDVALRCDPISGHVSLYWYRQALGQGPEFLTYFNYEAQQDKSGLPNDRFSAERPEGSISTLTIQRTEQRDSAMYRCASSPVSGTKNIQYFGAGTRLSVL.

The chain has TRBV19 and TRBJ1-5, with D perhaps matching TRBD1 (5 bases). CDR3 length: 17 amino acids. Germline values: CDR1 LNHDA, CDR2 SQIVND (reference sequence). The ends were cut back, 6 bases at V and 11 bases at J, with 29 bases in the middle. The CDR3, as DNA: TGTGCCAGTAGCGGGCCAGGGTGGCCCAATGGGAATCGGGCCCAGCATTTT. This encodes CASSGPGWPNGNRAQHF.

Notes on this clone: Additional DNA sequences in this sample encode the identical CDR3. The genes are TRBV18 and TRBJ1-1; D call uncertain. V was pared by 1 base and J by 1 base, with 4 bases between. Germline V gene lookup returns CDR1 KGHSH and CDR2 LQKENI. The CDR3 totals 13 residues. The CDR3 spells CASSPRGNTEAFF. CDR3 DNA: TGTGCCAGCTCACCACGCGGGAACACTGAAGCTTTCTTT. Together with reference TRBV18 and TRBJ1-1, the CDR3 gives the full variable domain: NAGVMQNPRHLVRRRGQEARLRCSPMKGHSHVYWYRQLPEEGLKFMVYLQKENIIDESGMPKERFSAEFPKEGPSILRIQQVVRGDSAAYFCASSPRGNTEAFFGQGTRLTVV.

The rearrangement links TRBV27 to TRBJ2-7; 8 bases are shared with TRBD1. Germline V gives CDR1 MNHEY, CDR2 SMNVEV (reference sequence). This CDR3 has 16 amino acids. The V and J ends lost 4 bases and 4 bases, in that order; junction bases with no gene match: 12. Written as DNA, the CDR3 is TGTGCCAGCAGTTCCCTCCGGACAGGGCAGAAGTACGAGCAGTACTTC. This translates into CASSSLRTGQKYEQYF.

This chain links TRBV5-1 with TRBJ1-1; 8 bases are shared with TRBD1. With 4 bases clipped from V and 0 bases from J, the junction kept 11 bases outside the gene matches. Germline V gene data show CDR1 as SGHRS and CDR2 as YFSETQ. The CDR3 totals 17 residues. For the CDR3, the DNA is TGCGCCAGCAGCACCTACACAGGGGGGGTGATGAACACTGAAGCTTTCTTT. This translates into CASSTYTGGVMNTEAFF.

This sequence joins TRBV3-1 (or the pseudogene TRBV3-2) and TRBJ2-1, with a weak D call TRBD2 (6 bases). Per germline, CDR1 LGHDT and CDR2 YNNKEL (reference sequence). CDR3 length equals 17 residues. V dropped 6 bases and J dropped 0 bases, with 18 bases sitting between them. The CDR3 DNA reads as TGTGCCAGCAGACCTCGTGGGACTCACAGCTCCTACAATGAGCAGTTCTTC. Its protein product is CASRPRGTHSSYNEQFF.

J is TRBJ2-7 and V is TRBV18, with 9 nucleotides matching TRBD2. V shed 3 bases, J shed 4 bases, and the junction held 7 bases outside the gene matches. CDR1 is KGHSH, CDR2 LQKENI, per germline. The CDR3 is made up of 15 amino acids. The CDR3 coding sequence is TGTGCCAGCTCACCCTATAGCGGGGGAGAATACGAGCAGTACTTC. Amino acids: CASSPYSGGEYEQYF.

This clone showed up just once. The V gene is TRBV11-2, the J gene TRBJ2-5, with 7 bases lining up with TRBD2. CDR1 is SGHAT and CDR2 is FQNNGV in the germline V gene. After removal of 2 bases from V and 7 bases from J, the junction contained 10 bases not matched to a gene. The CDR3 extends over 15 amino acids. DNA of the CDR3: TGTGCCAGCAGCTTAAACAACCCGGGGGGAGTGACCCAGTACTTC. Translated: CASSLNNPGGVTQYF.

The J gene is TRBJ1-3, the V gene TRBV3-1 (or the pseudogene TRBV3-2), with D possibly TRBD1 on 6 matching bases. There are 15 residues in the CDR3. V lost 4 bases, J lost 0 bases, and 10 bases lay in between. Germline V CDR1 and CDR2: LGHDT, YNNKEL (reference sequence). CDR3 loop: CASSPQGFSGNTIYF. The CDR3 bases are TGTGCCAGCAGCCCGCAGGGGTTCTCTGGAAACACCATATATTTT.

As regards this clone: Other DNA sequences within the sample encode an identical CDR3. The gene calls are TRBV2 and TRBJ1-5; D possibly corresponds to TRBD1 (5 bases). Germline loops: CDR1 SNHLY, CDR2 FYNNEI. The CDR3 has 15 amino acids. V shed 4 bases and J shed 0 bases, with 10 bases lying between them. The CDR3 reads CASSAQGHSNQPQHF. CDR3 DNA sequence: TGTGCCAGCAGTGCTCAGGGTCATAGCAATCAGCCCCAGCATTTT.

The genes are TRBV4-1 and TRBJ2-6; TRBD2 matches 9 bases. This CDR3 has 20 residues. Trimming took 1 base from V and 0 from J; bases not matched to a gene: 10. Germline lookup yields CDR1 MGHRA and CDR2 YSYEKL. This CDR3 reads CASSQALPRGGDSGANVLTF. CDR3 bases: TGCGCCAGCAGCCAAGCCCTTCCTCGCGGGGGGGACTCTGGGGCCAACGTCCTGACTTTC.

The genes are TRBV30 and TRBJ2-5; D gene unclear. V dropped 0 bases and J dropped 5 bases, with 16 bases sitting between them. The CDR3 consists of 15 residues. The germline gives CDR1 GTSNPN, CDR2 SVGIG (reference sequence). In DNA, the CDR3 is TGTGCCTGGAGTGTACCCGAACGAGTTATGGAGACCCAGTACTTC. Its translation is CAWSVPERVMETQYF.

The table lists this clone with a count of one. CDR3 coding DNA: TGCGCCAGCAGCTTTAACAGCCATGAGCAGTTCTTC. Protein: CASSFNSHEQFF. The V and J genes are TRBV5-1 and TRBJ2-1; D unresolved. CDR3 size: 12 residues. CDR1 and CDR2 (germline): SGHRS, YFSETQ. The V end was cut by 2 bases, the J end by 8 bases, with 8 bases between.

This sequence joins TRBV19 and TRBJ2-6, with TRBD1 matching 9 bases. Unmatched junction bases numbered 3, after V lost 2 bases and J lost 1 base. Germline-derived CDR1 and CDR2 are LNHDA and SQIVND (reference sequence). The CDR3 consists of 17 residues. The CDR3 here is CASSIWGQGSGANVLTF. CDR3 DNA: TGTGCCAGTAGTATATGGGGACAGGGATCTGGGGCCAACGTCCTGACTTTC.

This clone was seen more than once but under ten times. V usage is TRBV28 and J usage is TRBJ2-7; D is undetermined. Trimming removed 2 bases from V and 0 bases from J, with 5 bases in between. Germline V gene sequence: CDR1 MDHEN, CDR2 SYDVKM. The CDR3 totals 13 residues. The CDR3 coding sequence is TGTGCCAGCAGTTTAGGCCACTCCTACGAGCAGTACTTC. Protein sequence: CASSLGHSYEQYF. The full variable domain, rest sourced from reference TRBV28 and TRBJ2-7, is DVKVTQSSRYLVKRTGEKVFLECVQDMDHENMFWYRQDPGLGLRLIYFSYDVKMKEKGDIPEGYSVSREKKERFSLILESASTNQTSMYLCASSLGHSYEQYFGPGTRLTVT.

The chain joins TRBV5-6 to TRBJ1-5; tentative D call: TRBD1 (6 bases). Trimming shortened V by 2 bases and J by 1 base, and 13 bases separated the two germline ends. Germline CDR1 SGHDT, CDR2 YYEEEE. The CDR3 sequence is 16 residues long. For the CDR3, the DNA is TGTGCCAGCAGCTTACAGGGCGAGGTGAGCAATCAGCCCCAGCATTTT. Translation: CASSLQGEVSNQPQHF.

V gene TRBV20-1 combines with J gene TRBJ2-5; 9 nucleotides line up with TRBD1. After removal of 3 bases from V and 4 bases from J, the junction contained 9 bases not matched to a gene. This CDR3 region has 15 residues. Germline values: CDR1 DFQATT, CDR2 SNEGSKA (reference sequence). Here the CDR3 DNA reads TGCAGTGCTAGTAGGGACAGGGCTTTTGGAGAGACCCAGTACTTC. Protein product: CSASRDRAFGETQYF.

This clone came up once. The chain employs TRBV6-6 and TRBJ2-1; D possibly corresponds to TRBD1 (7 bases). V gave up 10 bases and J gave up 5 bases, with 18 bases separating them. The V gene's germline CDR1 is MNHNY and CDR2 SVGAGI (reference sequence). The CDR3 spans 14 residues. In nucleotides, the CDR3 is TGTGCCACAGGGGGGTGGGGGCGCAACAATGAGCAGTTCTTC. It yields the protein CATGGWGRNNEQFF.

The chain employs TRBV28 and TRBJ2-2; 8 bases agree with TRBD1. The CDR3 contains 14 residues. CDR1 is MDHEN, CDR2 SYDVKM, per germline. J gave up 5 bases and V 5 bases, and 4 bases lay outside the gene matches. The CDR3 is CASSPGGVTGELFF. DNA of the CDR3: TGTGCCAGCAGTCCAGGGGGCGTTACCGGGGAGCTGTTTTTT.

This clone was recorded only once. V gene TRBV18 combines with J gene TRBJ1-2, with 7 bases that match TRBD1. In germline, CDR1 is KGHSH, CDR2 LQKENI. Unmatched junction bases numbered 7, after V lost 5 bases and J lost 1 base. This CDR3 spans 15 amino acids. The CDR3 loop reads CASSGTGAGNYGYTF. The CDR3 region has the DNA TGTGCCAGCTCAGGAACAGGGGCCGGTAACTATGGCTACACCTTC.

This clone was seen once. The V and J genes are TRBV18 and TRBJ2-7; 10 bases align to TRBD1. Germline loops: CDR1 KGHSH, CDR2 LQKENI. The CDR3 is 15 amino acids. The V segment lost 2 bases and the J segment 5 bases; nucleotides outside the gene matches: 6. The CDR3 DNA sequence: TGTGCCAGCTCACCAATAGGGACAGGGGCCCACGAGCAGTACTTC. It encodes CASSPIGTGAHEQYF.

This clone was seen just once. CDR3 in DNA: TGTGCCATCAGGGAAGACAGGGGCGTTGCCGGCTACACCTTC. Translating gives CAIREDRGVAGYTF. The rearrangement links TRBV10-3 to TRBJ1-2; 8 bases map to TRBD1. CDR3 length: 14 amino acids. Trimming removed 6 bases from V and 8 bases from J; junction bases left unmatched: 11. CDR1 is ENHRY, CDR2 SYGVKD, per germline.

The chain joins TRBV24-1 to TRBJ2-7, with D possibly TRBD1 on 5 matching bases. The CDR3 sequence is 14 residues long. Germline CDR1 KGHDR, CDR2 SFDVKD. V lost 5 bases, J lost 2 bases, and 12 bases lay in between. CDR3 protein: CATSGKTAPYEQYF. For the CDR3, the DNA is TGTGCCACCAGTGGAAAGACAGCACCCTACGAGCAGTACTTC.

The CDR3 sequence is CSVDEGIDTQYF. The CDR3 DNA follows: TGCAGCGTTGACGAGGGTATAGATACGCAGTATTTT. V usage is TRBV29-1 and J usage is TRBJ2-3, with a possible D match to TRBD2 (5 bases). This CDR3 has 12 residues. The germline V gene encodes CDR1 SQVTM and CDR2 ANQGSEA. V dropped 3 bases and J dropped 5 bases, with 9 bases sitting between them.

The chain recombines TRBV5-1 with TRBJ2-1; a possible D gene is TRBD1 (6 bases). Germline V gene data show CDR1 as SGHRS and CDR2 as YFSETQ. V lost 4 bases and J lost 0, with 14 bases in between. The CDR3 totals 16 residues. CDR3 DNA sequence: TGCGCCAGCAGCCAACAGGGCCTAAGCTCCTACAATGAGCAGTTCTTC. Residues: CASSQQGLSSYNEQFF. The full variable domain, with the rest looked up from reference TRBV5-1 and TRBJ2-1, is KAGVTQTPRYLIKTRGQQVTLSCSPISGHRSVSWYQQTPGQGLQFLFEYFSETQRNKGNFPGRFSGRQFSNSRSEMNVSTLELGDSALYLCASSQQGLSSYNEQFFGPGTRLTVL.

The sample holds one count of this clone. This rearrangement joins TRBV2 to TRBJ1-6; D is possibly TRBD1 (5 bases). The V and J ends lost 7 bases and 4 bases respectively, with 8 bases between them. Germline V gives CDR1 SNHLY, CDR2 FYNNEI. There are 13 residues in the CDR3. The CDR3 coding sequence is TGTGCCAGCAACGGGGGGTATAATTCACCCCTCCACTTT. Translated, it gives CASNGGYNSPLHF.